The next 26 T cell receptor beta chains were all read from a single sample in a study of response to subunit inactivated influenza vaccine (dated by TCRdb to between 2017 and 2018). Library method: RT-PCR. Reads for this sample came from an Illumina HiSeq 2500. Using fastp trimming at Q25 and MiXCR clonotype assembly, TCRdb reanalyzed the public sequencing data and kept in-frame beta chains. Entries that share a CDR3 protein sequence are merged under the most common genes and DNA. This sample lists some 540,000 distinct CDR3 sequences; roughly 25% were detected once. The biggest ten clones account for approximately 2.9% of the sample. These records were also assigned to another study, of T cells expressing NK-cell markers. Drawing on the second study: The TCR beta cDNA libraries were made using 5'RACE template switching, a step that added both a universal primer site and unique molecular identifiers.

Sequencing was performed on CD4+ T cells sorted from PBMCs, taken approximately 13 days after vaccination. The receptor set was obtained from a man aged 45-65 years who received an inactivated influenza vaccine. Donor details come from another sample of the same person, matched by shared clones.

The chain joins TRBV20-1 to TRBJ2-7, with 9 bases aligning to TRBD1. The CDR3 loop spans 13 amino acids. Per germline, CDR1 DFQATT and CDR2 SNEGSKA (reference sequence). The junction had 4 bases not matched to a gene; V was cut back by 2 bases and J by 5 bases. The CDR3 DNA follows: TGCAGTGCTAGATGGACAGGGGCGCACGAGCAGTACTTC. Translating gives CSARWTGAHEQYF.

V gene TRBV24-1 combines with J gene TRBJ2-1; 13 bases are shared with TRBD2. V lost 4 bases, J lost 8 bases, and 4 bases stayed unmatched. There are 15 residues in the CDR3. In germline, CDR1 is KGHDR, CDR2 SFDVKD. The CDR3 here is CATSEGLAGRYEQFF. DNA for the CDR3: TGTGCCACCAGTGAGGGACTAGCGGGACGCTATGAGCAGTTCTTC.

The gene calls are TRBV29-1 and TRBJ2-7; D unclear. The CDR3 consists of 12 residues. Germline V lookup: CDR1 SQVTM, CDR2 ANQGSEA. The V end lost 2 bases, the J end lost 6 bases, and 11 bases lay between the germline ends. This CDR3 is CSVERGRSEQYF. The CDR3 DNA follows: TGCAGCGTTGAACGTGGACGATCCGAGCAGTACTTC.

The chain joins TRBV4-1 to TRBJ2-5, with 7 bases aligning to TRBD1. There are 16 residues in the CDR3. Unmatched junction bases numbered 6, after V lost 2 bases and J lost 0 bases. Germline CDR1 MGHRA, CDR2 YSYEKL. CDR3 nucleotides: TGCGCCAGCAGCCAAAACCTACAGGGGCACCAAGAGACCCAGTACTTC. Amino acids: CASSQNLQGHQETQYF.

This clonotype was picked up a small number of times. The rearrangement links TRBV10-3 to TRBJ2-3, with D perhaps TRBD1 (6 bases). Looked up from germline, CDR1 is ENHRY and CDR2 is SYGVKD. V lost 5 bases, J lost 2 bases, and 11 bases lay in between. There are 14 residues in the CDR3. The CDR3 sequence is CAISKQGDTDTQYF. Written as DNA, the CDR3 is TGTGCCATCAGTAAACAGGGAGACACAGATACGCAGTATTTT.

The chain carries TRBV6-2 or TRBV6-3 and TRBJ1-1; 7 bases align to TRBD1. This CDR3 is built from 14 residues. J lost 0 bases, V lost 6 bases, and 4 bases had no gene match. Germline CDR1 reads MNHEY; CDR2 reads SVGEGT. The CDR3 coding sequence is TGTGCCAGCAGCAGGGGGTTCATGAACACTGAAGCTTTCTTT. As protein: CASSRGFMNTEAFF.

The chain is built from TRBV30 and TRBJ2-7; D uncertain. This CDR3 has 11 amino acids. V was shortened by 2 bases and J by 7 bases, with 9 bases between the two germline ends. Looked up from germline, CDR1 is GTSNPN and CDR2 is SVGIG (reference sequence). DNA of the CDR3: TGTGCCTGGAGTCTGCGAAGAGAGCAGTACTTC. This sequence encodes CAWSLRREQYF.

The V gene is TRBV7-9, the J gene TRBJ2-3, with D possibly matching TRBD2 (5 bases). The CDR3 length is 15 residues. The V and J ends lost 2 bases and 0 bases respectively, with 9 bases between them. Germline values: CDR1 SEHNR, CDR2 FQNEAQ (reference sequence). CDR3 region: CASSLSRASTDTQYF. CDR3 DNA sequence: TGTGCCAGCAGCTTATCGCGGGCTAGCACAGATACGCAGTATTTT.

The J gene is TRBJ2-7, the V gene TRBV12-3 or TRBV12-4; 7 bases fit TRBD1. J lost 7 bases, V lost 4 bases, and 10 bases had no gene match. This CDR3 region has 14 residues. The CDR3 DNA follows: TGTGCCAGCAGTTCCGGGACAGAGGAGCGGGAGCAGTACTTC. The encoded protein is CASSSGTEEREQYF.

V usage is TRBV19 and J usage is TRBJ2-1, with a tentative D call TRBD1 (6 bases). CDR3 size: 16 residues. V lost 1 base to trimming and J lost 3 bases, with 13 bases between them. The germline gives CDR1 LNHDA, CDR2 SQIVND (reference sequence). The CDR3 loop reads CASSIAPGHIYNEQFF. The CDR3 DNA sequence: TGTGCCAGTAGTATAGCCCCGGGACATATCTACAATGAGCAGTTCTTC.

The V call is TRBV6-1, the J call TRBJ2-2; D not resolved. This CDR3 spans 14 amino acids. Trimming took off 6 bases at V and 5 bases at J, with 13 bases between the two ends. The V gene's germline CDR1 is MNHNS and CDR2 SASEGT. The CDR3 sequence is CASRQYVGTGELFF. CDR3 DNA sequence: TGTGCCAGCAGACAATATGTAGGGACCGGGGAGCTGTTTTTT.

The gene calls are TRBV12-3 or TRBV12-4 and TRBJ1-1; D is possibly TRBD1 (6 bases). CDR3 length equals 13 residues. V was trimmed by 7 bases and J by 6 bases, leaving 15 bases between them. CDR3 protein: CASTPQGGSEAFF. CDR3 bases: TGTGCCAGCACCCCACAGGGTGGGTCTGAAGCTTTCTTT.

The chain is built from TRBV20-1 and TRBJ2-7; the D is unclear. V dropped 1 base and J dropped 3 bases, with 19 bases sitting between them. In germline, CDR1 is DFQATT, CDR2 SNEGSKA (reference sequence). The CDR3 contains 16 residues. The CDR3 sequence: CSARVPGPSQGYEQYF. CDR3 DNA sequence: TGCAGTGCTAGAGTCCCCGGGCCTTCCCAAGGCTACGAGCAGTACTTC.

This clonotype was found once. The chain joins TRBV6-5 to TRBJ2-2, with TRBD1 identical over 8 bases. Germline CDR1 MNHEY, CDR2 SVGAGI. Unmatched junction bases numbered 5, after V lost 3 bases and J lost 2 bases. The CDR3 has 16 residues. DNA for the CDR3: TGTGCCAGCAGTTATCCCGGGACAGGCAACACCGGGGAGCTGTTTTTT. It encodes CASSYPGTGNTGELFF.

In nucleotides, the CDR3 is TGTGCCAGCAGCGGGGTGTCGGTGCTTTCGGGGGCCAACGTCCTGACTTTC. This encodes CASSGVSVLSGANVLTF. V is TRBV5-5 and J is TRBJ2-6; no reliable D call. Germline V CDR1 and CDR2: SGHKS, YYEKEE (reference sequence). The ends were cut back, 4 bases at V and 4 bases at J, with 18 bases in the middle. The CDR3 consists of 17 residues.

The chain uses TRBV18 and TRBJ2-7; D uncertain. CDR1 and CDR2 (germline): KGHSH, LQKENI. There are 14 residues in the CDR3. V was cut by 2 bases and J by 2 bases, with 10 bases left in between. As DNA, the CDR3 is TGTGCCAGCTCACCATGGTCATCCCCCTACGAGCAGTACTTC. Translation gives CASSPWSSPYEQYF. Variable domain in full (rest from reference TRBV18 and TRBJ2-7): NAGVMQNPRHLVRRRGQEARLRCSPMKGHSHVYWYRQLPEEGLKFMVYLQKENIIDESGMPKERFSAEFPKEGPSILRIQQVVRGDSAAYFCASSPWSSPYEQYFGPGTRLTVT.

The chain carries TRBV4-1 and TRBJ2-3, with D perhaps TRBD1 (7 bases). CDR1 MGHRA and CDR2 YSYEKL come from the germline V gene. CDR3 length equals 15 residues. V lost 0 bases and J lost 9, with 16 bases in between. CDR3 loop: CASSQEEGEQGTQYF. The CDR3 DNA sequence: TGCGCCAGCAGCCAAGAGGAGGGAGAACAGGGGACGCAGTATTTT.

This clonotype was detected once. The chain links TRBV29-1 to TRBJ2-1, with D tentatively TRBD2 (6 bases). This CDR3 has 15 residues. With 4 bases removed from V and 7 bases from J, the gap between germline ends came to 20 bases. Per germline, CDR1 SQVTM and CDR2 ANQGSEA. In nucleotides, the CDR3 is TGCAGCGTTGGTCCCCCCGCCGGGGGATGGAATGAGCAGTTCTTC. It translates to CSVGPPAGGWNEQFF.

This clonotype turned up a few times. The rearrangement joins TRBV15 to TRBJ2-3; 9 bases match TRBD2. Germline CDR1 LNHNV, CDR2 YYDKDF (reference sequence). This CDR3 is 14 amino acids long. V lost 5 bases, J lost 10 bases, and 10 bases stayed unmatched. The CDR3 DNA reads TGTGCCACCAGCGGGGGTCGTAGCGGGGGTTCGCAGTATTTT. It yields the protein CATSGGRSGGSQYF.

The chain uses TRBV2 and TRBJ2-5; D perhaps matches TRBD2 (6 bases). In germline, CDR1 is SNHLY, CDR2 FYNNEI. The CDR3 contains 13 residues. The V end was cut by 5 bases, the J end by 5 bases, with 12 bases between. For the CDR3, the DNA is TGTGCCAGCAGTTGGAGTGGGAGGGAGACCCAGTACTTC. Translating gives CASSWSGRETQYF. Variable domain in full (rest from reference TRBV2 and TRBJ2-5): EPEVTQTPSHQVTQMGQEVILRCVPISNHLYFYWYRQILGQKVEFLVSFYNNEISEKSEIFDDQFSVERPDGSNFTLKIRSTKLEDSAMYFCASSWSGRETQYFGPGTRLLVL.

J is TRBJ2-2 and V is TRBV7-2; D might be TRBD1 (5 bases). Germline V gene data show CDR1 as SGHTA and CDR2 as FQGNSA. V lost 1 base and J lost 7, with 10 bases in between. The CDR3 sequence is 14 residues long. CDR3 residues: CASSLGQRGGELFF. CDR3 sequence (DNA): TGTGCCAGCAGCTTAGGACAGAGAGGCGGGGAGCTGTTTTTT.

The chain combines TRBV21-1 with TRBJ2-7; TRBD1, the table's D call, lacks a check against the DNA. TRBV21-1 is termed a pseudogene. The length of the CDR3 is 14 residues. CDR3 protein: CASSNRGLRREQYF. CDR3 sequence (DNA): TGTGCCAGCAGTAACAGGGGGCTCCGTCGCGAGCAGTACTTC.

This chain uses TRBV20-1 with TRBJ2-7, with 11 bases lining up with TRBD2. In germline, CDR1 is DFQATT, CDR2 SNEGSKA (reference sequence). The V gene end was trimmed by 3 bases and the J gene end by 5 bases; junction bases not matched to a gene: 9. The CDR3 has 15 residues. CDR3 sequence: CSARPTSGSLDEQYF. In DNA form, the CDR3 reads TGCAGTGCTAGGCCAACTAGCGGGAGTCTGGACGAGCAGTACTTC.

This clonotype was seen many times. The rearrangement joins TRBV7-2 to TRBJ2-1; weak D call: TRBD2 (5 bases). V dropped 5 bases and J dropped 6 bases, with 20 bases sitting between them. The CDR3 runs 16 residues. Germline CDR1 is SGHTA and CDR2 is FQGNSA. CDR3 nucleotides: TGTGCCAGCAGCCTCCCTAAGGGCGGGTCCCTCAATGAGCAGTTCTTC. Its protein product is CASSLPKGGSLNEQFF.

This clonotype was detected ten times or more. V is TRBV3-1 and J is TRBJ2-2; 7 bases agree with TRBD1. Trimming cost V 4 bases and J 6 bases; bases outside gene matches: 5. Germline V lookup: CDR1 LGHDT, CDR2 YNNKEL (reference sequence). The CDR3 totals 14 residues. This CDR3 reads CASSPIDRAGELFF. The CDR3 DNA is TGTGCCAGCAGCCCAATCGACAGGGCCGGGGAGCTGTTTTTT. Full variable domain (missing parts from reference TRBV3-1 and TRBJ2-2): DTAVSQTPKYLVTQMGNDKSIKCEQNLGHDTMYWYKQDSKKFLKIMFSYNNKELIINETVPNRFSPKSPDKAHLNLHINSLELGDSAVYFCASSPIDRAGELFFGEGSRLTVL.

This clonotype showed up just a few times. The chain combines TRBV11-2 with TRBJ2-5; tentatively, D is TRBD2 (5 bases). Germline V gene lookup returns CDR1 SGHAT and CDR2 FQNNGV. The V gene lost 1 base and the J gene lost 3 bases, with 9 bases spanning the gap. The CDR3 runs to 14 residues. The CDR3 sequence: CASSLGTLKETQYF. DNA of the CDR3: TGTGCCAGCAGCTTAGGGACTCTAAAAGAGACCCAGTACTTC.